The rows below give T cell receptor beta chains drawn from one sample of a study of blood T cell repertoires in COVID-19. Here immunoSEQ multiplex PCR was the method, and the copy in TCRdb shows in-frame clones only, minus some. The sample consists of just over 60,000 clones, more than 65% of them appearing once. The sequenced material came from peripheral blood. These receptors were collected from a woman of 80 years or more with active or convalescent COVID-19. Each CDR3 is given with its conserved first and last residue. The D gene is left open where the match is weak. Not every row has a clone size; where given, it reads once, few, many or a size class.

CDR3 DNA	CDR3 protein	clone size	V gene	J gene	D gene
TGTGCCAGCTCACCACCACAGGGTAGCACCGGGGAGCTGTTTTTT	CASSPPQGSTGELFF	few	TRBV18	TRBJ2-2	-
TGCGCCAGCAGCTTCGGGGGGAGGGACACTGAAGCTTTCTTT	CASSFGGRDTEAFF	-	TRBV5-1	TRBJ1-1	-
TGCGCCAGCAGCTGGGACTCTCCTGGAAACACCATATATTTT	CASSWDSPGNTIYF	-	TRBV5-1	TRBJ1-3	-
TGCGCCAGCAGCCAAGATTCCGGGACACCTACCAATCAGCCCCAGCATTTT	CASSQDSGTPTNQPQHF	-	TRBV4-1	TRBJ1-5	-
TGTGCCAGCAGTGCTCCCGGAACAGGGGTGAGAGATACGCAGTATTTT	CASSAPGTGVRDTQYF	once	TRBV2	TRBJ2-3	TRBD1
TGCGCCAGCAGCTTGGGTGGGACAGACCTTATGAACATAGCCAAAAACATTCAGTACTTC	CASSLGGTDLMNIAKNIQYF	-	TRBV5-1	TRBJ2-4	TRBD1
TGTGCCAGCAACATCAGGCCTGGGACAGGGGAGCTGTTTTTT	CASNIRPGTGELFF	once	TRBV9	TRBJ2-2	-
TGTGCCAGCAGTGAATCTGGCAGCGATGGTGGGGCTTTCTTT	CASSESGSDGGAFF	-	TRBV25-1	TRBJ1-1	-
TGTGCCAGCTCAAAACAGGGGGCCACCTACGAGCAGTACTTC	CASSKQGATYEQYF	-	TRBV18	TRBJ2-7	TRBD1
TGTGCCAGCTCACCTGCGGACAGCGGTTACGAGCAGTACTTC	CASSPADSGYEQYF	-	TRBV18	TRBJ2-7	-
TGTGCCAGCCGCTCCGCAGGGGGCACAAATTCACCCCTCCACTTT	CASRSAGGTNSPLHF	few	TRBV6-5	TRBJ1-6	TRBD1
TGTGCCAGCAGCTTATCTCAGGGTCAAGAGACCCAGTACTTC	CASSLSQGQETQYF	once	TRBV11-2	TRBJ2-5	-
TGTGCCAGCAGCTTACAGGTTGGGGACAGGGGCGGCTATGGCTACACCTTC	CASSLQVGDRGGYGYTF	-	TRBV7-2	TRBJ1-2	TRBD1
TGTGCCAGCAGCTGGGCGGGGGACGTGATGTACTTC	CASSWAGDVMYF	-	TRBV5-5	TRBJ2-7	TRBD2
TGTGCCAGCAGGAGGTTGGCAGGGGGTCTACCCGGGGAGCTGTTTTTT	CASRRLAGGLPGELFF	-	TRBV2	TRBJ2-2	TRBD1
TGTGCCAGCAGTCAAGGACAGCTCTACTATGGCTACACCTTC	CASSQGQLYYGYTF	-	TRBV14	TRBJ1-2	-
TGCGCCAGCAGCCAAGGGCGGGGAGACATCGGAAACTATGGCTACACCTTC	CASSQGRGDIGNYGYTF	-	TRBV4-1	TRBJ1-2	-
TGCGCCAGCGGCCCGACAGGGCGCACAGATACGCAGTATTTT	CASGPTGRTDTQYF	-	TRBV5-1	TRBJ2-3	TRBD1
TGTGCCAGTAGTGAAATGACAGGGTTGAACACTGAAGCTTTCTTT	CASSEMTGLNTEAFF	-	TRBV19	TRBJ1-1	TRBD1
TGCAGTGCTTTGACTGAATACGAGCAGTACTTC	CSALTEYEQYF	-	TRBV20-1	TRBJ2-7	-
TGCGCCAGCAGCCAAGATCTTGACAGTAGGGGATCACCCCTCCACTTT	CASSQDLDSRGSPLHF	-	TRBV4-1	TRBJ1-6	-
TGTGCCAGCAGCCTCAGCGCCGGAACCGAGCAGTACTTC	CASSLSAGTEQYF	-	TRBV12-3/TRBV12-4	TRBJ2-7	-
TGCGCCAGCAGCCAAGAGGCGCCCGGGACTAGCCTCTACAATGAGCAGTTCTTC	CASSQEAPGTSLYNEQFF	-	TRBV4-1	TRBJ2-1	TRBD2
TGTGCCATCAGCCAAGAAGGGACAGGGGAGTTTCGTGGCTACACCTTC	CAISQEGTGEFRGYTF	few	TRBV10-3	TRBJ1-2	TRBD1
TGTGCCTGGCGCAAGAGAGAGTTTAGTGGCTTGCGGGAGACCCAGTACTTC	CAWRKREFSGLRETQYF	once	TRBV30	TRBJ2-5	-
TGTGCCAGCAGCCGGGAGAGAGGAAGCGAGCAGTACTTC	CASSRERGSEQYF	-	TRBV3-1/TRBV3-2	TRBJ2-7	-
TGCAGCGTTAACCAGGGTGGCAACACTGAAGCTTTCTTT	CSVNQGGNTEAFF	-	TRBV29-1	TRBJ1-1	-
TGTGCCAGCAGCTTGGCCCTTGGCGCAGGGTACTATGGCTACACCTTC	CASSLALGAGYYGYTF	-	TRBV5-4	TRBJ1-2	-
TGTGCCAGCAGCTACGCGACAGCCACTGAAGCTTTCTTT	CASSYATATEAFF	-	TRBV7-3	TRBJ1-1	-
TGCAGCGTTACAGGGGACACCGGGGAGCTGTTTTTT	CSVTGDTGELFF	-	TRBV29-1	TRBJ2-2	TRBD1
TGTGCCAGTAAAGGGAGGTATCCGGGCACTGAAGCTTTCTTT	CASKGRYPGTEAFF	-	TRBV2	TRBJ1-1	-
TGTGCCAGCAGCCCTCCCCTGTCTCGGTCTGGGGCCAACGTCCTGACTTTC	CASSPPLSRSGANVLTF	-	TRBV7-8	TRBJ2-6	-
TGTGCCAGCAGCTTTAGCAACACCGGGGAGCTGTTTTTT	CASSFSNTGELFF	once	TRBV7-2	TRBJ2-2	-
TGTGCCAGCAGCCAAGGGCTAGCGGGGGCCTCCTACGAGCAGTACTTC	CASSQGLAGASYEQYF	-	TRBV14	TRBJ2-7	TRBD2
TGTGCCAGCCGACAGGGGTTCACCGGGGAGCTGTTTTTT	CASRQGFTGELFF	-	TRBV2	TRBJ2-2	TRBD1
TGCAGTGCCTCTGGGTCAGGCGAGCAGTACTTC	CSASGSGEQYF	-	TRBV20-1	TRBJ2-7	-
TGTGCCAGCAGCCCAAGGGGGGGGGCTACGTACTTC	CASSPRGGATYF	-	TRBV5-4	TRBJ2-7	-
TGCGCCAGCAGCCAAATGGGAGGTGTAAATCAGCCCCAGCATTTT	CASSQMGGVNQPQHF	-	TRBV4-1	TRBJ1-5	-
TGCGCCAGCAGCGTGGGACAGGATAATAATTCACCCCTCCACTTT	CASSVGQDNNSPLHF	-	TRBV5-1	TRBJ1-6	TRBD1
TGTGCCAGCAGCTCCTTAGGGGGGGGAAATACGCAGTATTTT	CASSSLGGGNTQYF	-	TRBV7-9	TRBJ2-3	-
TGTGCCAGCAGCCGCCTTCCCGGGACAGCCTACGAGCAGTACTTC	CASSRLPGTAYEQYF	-	TRBV14	TRBJ2-7	TRBD1
TGTGCCAGCATCCGTCAACGGGGGGGGAGCTGGGAGACCCAGTACTTC	CASIRQRGGSWETQYF	-	TRBV7-9	TRBJ2-5	TRBD2
TGTGCCAGCAGTTACTCGAGAGTCGGGGAGCTGTTTTTT	CASSYSRVGELFF	-	TRBV6-2/TRBV6-3	TRBJ2-2	-
TGCGCCAGCAGTGATATGCTGGGGGCCCACGAGCAGTACTTC	CASSDMLGAHEQYF	once	TRBV10-1	TRBJ2-7	-
TGTGCCAGCAGCCAGGGACAGGGAGGGATTGATACGCAGTATTTT	CASSQGQGGIDTQYF	once	TRBV4-2	TRBJ2-3	TRBD1
TGTGCCAGCAGCCAAGGAGATGTCTACGAGCAGTACTTC	CASSQGDVYEQYF	-	TRBV4-2	TRBJ2-7	-
TGTGCCAGTAGTACACTAGCGGGGGACTCGAACACCGGGGAGCTGTTTTTT	CASSTLAGDSNTGELFF	-	TRBV19	TRBJ2-2	TRBD2
TGTGCCAGCAGGCAGGAGGGGAACACTGAAGCTTTCTTT	CASRQEGNTEAFF	-	TRBV6-5	TRBJ1-1	-
TGTGCCAGCAGCCGACTAGCGGGACTTAACAATGAGCAGTTCTTC	CASSRLAGLNNEQFF	-	TRBV9	TRBJ2-1	TRBD2
TGTGCCACCAGACCGCGGGGGGCGGATGGCTACACCTTC	CATRPRGADGYTF	few	TRBV15	TRBJ1-2	-
TGTGCCTGGGGCAGGGGGCTAGCCCCCTATGGCTACACCTTC	CAWGRGLAPYGYTF	-	TRBV30	TRBJ1-2	TRBD1
TGTGCCAGCAGCCAGCTCGCGGGGGGGCGTCACACCGGGGAGCTGTTTTTT	CASSQLAGGRHTGELFF	-	TRBV3-1/TRBV3-2	TRBJ2-2	TRBD2
TGCGCCAGCAGCTTGATAATTGGGGGGACCTTCAACGAGCAGTACTTC	CASSLIIGGTFNEQYF	few	TRBV5-1	TRBJ2-7	-
TGCGCCAGCAGGCCCGGGACTCGAGCCGCCTACGAGCAGTACTTC	CASRPGTRAAYEQYF	-	TRBV5-1	TRBJ2-7	-